The present TCR beta chain was sequenced within a study of T cells after somatic rescue of genetic block. Clones were read by immunoSEQ multiplex PCR, and TCRdb kept only the in-frame ones, dropping some. The sample has over 95,000 clones, 90% to 95% seen once. Trimming cost V 3 bases and J 1 base; bases outside gene matches: 8. The CDR3 sequence is 16 residues long. Germline V CDR1 and CDR2: SGHNT, YYREEE (reference sequence). Sequencing was done on a sample of peripheral blood mononuclear cells (PBMCs). This clonotype was obtained from a woman aged 18-35 years. The J gene is TRBJ2-3, the V gene TRBV5-4; TRBD2 aligns across 7 bases. The CDR3 sequence is CASSSWGLAGTDTQYF. CDR3 DNA sequence: TGTGCCAGCAGCTCCTGGGGTCTAGCGGGCACAGATACGCAGTATTTT.